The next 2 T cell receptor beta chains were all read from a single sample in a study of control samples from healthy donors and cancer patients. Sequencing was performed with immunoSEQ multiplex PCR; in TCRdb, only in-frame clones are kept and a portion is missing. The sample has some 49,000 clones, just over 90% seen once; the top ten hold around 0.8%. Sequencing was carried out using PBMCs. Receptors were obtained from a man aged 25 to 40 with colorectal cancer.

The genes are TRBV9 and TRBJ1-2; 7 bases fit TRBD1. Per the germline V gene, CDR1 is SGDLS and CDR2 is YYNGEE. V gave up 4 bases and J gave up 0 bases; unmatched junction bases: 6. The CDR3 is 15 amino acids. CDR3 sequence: CASSSRQGPNYGYTF. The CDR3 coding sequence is TGTGCCAGCAGCAGCCGACAGGGTCCTAACTATGGCTACACCTTC.

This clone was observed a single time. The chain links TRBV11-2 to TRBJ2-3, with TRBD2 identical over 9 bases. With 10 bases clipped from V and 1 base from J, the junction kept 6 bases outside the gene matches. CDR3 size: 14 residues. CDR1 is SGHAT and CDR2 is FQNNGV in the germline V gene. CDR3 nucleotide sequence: TGTGCCACATATAGCGGGGGAGGCACAGATACGCAGTATTTT. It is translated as CATYSGGGTDTQYF.